This T cell receptor (beta chain) came from a study of shared clonotypes between healthy human individuals (dated by TCRdb to 2020 to 2021). Study-level background: The cohort included three men and a couple of women between 18 and 49 years of age. For each donor, CD4 naive and CD4 memory were each given three plates, CD8 naive was given two plates, and CD8 memory was given one plate. Blood TCR repertoires of five healthy adults were deeply sequenced to estimate repertoire size and the extent of clonotype sharing between individuals. To increase sequencing depth and limit assay-specific biases, different laboratories used diverse techniques to prepare libraries and sequence TCR repertoires. Leukapheresis yielded between about 0.94 and 8.9 billion PBMCs per donor.

This clone was seen repeatedly, ten times or more. Its specific antigen is unknown. The sample holds no much larger clone one base away, and base qualities are not on file. V is trimmed back by 6 bases and J by 4 bases, and the junction contains 3 bases that no gene match accounts for. The CDR1 and CDR2 encoded by the germline V gene are MNHNS and SASEGT. The CDR3 sequence holds 13 residues, the cysteine and phenylalanine included. Of the read, only the CDR3 DNA is kept; its 39 bases are in frame from base 1. The donors were healthy, HIV-negative adults who had no recently reported acute infections or vaccinations. All donors were Caucasian adults living in Nashville, Tennessee, USA. CD4+ T cells were enriched by magnetic negative selection; naive cells were then positively selected on CD45RA, and the negative fraction formed the memory subset. Blood was obtained by leukapheresis, after which PBMCs were separated by Ficoll-Histopaque density gradient centrifugation and cryopreserved in liquid nitrogen vapor phase. Analytical flow cytometry was used to check the purity and quantity of each magnetically sorted T cell population. Each sorted fraction had its genomic DNA isolated and then quantified by UV absorbance on a Nanodrop 2000c.

Using the deep immunoSEQ assay, multiplex PCR amplified TCR CDR3 regions from genomic DNA. Genomic DNA extracted from each cell subset was distributed evenly over all wells of several immunoSEQ 96-well plates, and each plate served as one replicate. For sorted subsets, 150 to 200 ng genomic DNA, equal to 25,000 to 35,000 T cell genomes, was loaded into each replicate PCR. The purified libraries were quantified using a Qubit 3.0 fluorometer, sized with a Bioanalyzer 2100, and then quantified again using the KAPA Library Quantification kit. Every immunoSEQ 96-well plate was sequenced on a dedicated single-read 150-cycle Illumina NextSeq 550 flow cell. The paper's data handling went like this. Because only junctional sequences without quality scores were contained in the immunoSEQ output, filtering matching that applied to full-length reads could not be performed. To assign V/J genes and CDR3, sequences were annotated against IMGT germline references using PyIR, a Python wrapper for IgBLAST v1.9. Reads with weak V/J assignments (E-value above 1e-6), missing CDR3, stop codons, out-of-frame junctions, or ambiguous translated residues were removed. A V3J clonotype was defined by an identical inferred V gene, J gene, and CDR3 amino acid sequence. Percentage overlap between repertoires was calculated by dividing the number of shared unique clonotypes by the size of the smaller repertoire. Three approaches were used to assess repertoire richness: RTK rarefaction, the Chao1 estimator, and Recon v2.1 estimates of unobserved clonotypes. Generation probabilities for all TCRbeta clonotypes obtained by the gDNA method from a handful of donors were computed using OLGA. Entries here come from immuneACCESS through TCRdb and include only in-frame sequences with V and J called. Some clones fail to appear in such tables; in the studies checked, an unresolved V gene covers under half of the shortfall, and the cause of the remainder is unknown. The V and J calls and clone size are taken from that table; D and trimming were inferred from the DNA. Within this sample are hundreds of thousands of clones, with less than 85% of them counted one time only. The ten largest clonotypes hold 1.5% to 2% of the sample.

General findings and caveats noted by the study authors: Roughly 5% of naive CD4, approximately 3.7% of naive CD8, about 2.5% of memory CD4, and 0.35% to 0.5% of memory CD8 clonotypes were shared across several donors. Larger estimated clonotype richness was generally found for naive subsets than for memory subsets. Clonotypes shared by all four sorted-subset donors showed higher generation probabilities than non-shared clonotypes. Because the study included only a small number of donors, the genetic and exposure-history diversity represented was limited. Rarefaction of sorted-subset datasets indicated incomplete sequencing despite the large sequencing depth. Only blood was sampled, and tissue TCR repertoires likely differ from those in blood. Pairwise subsampling led to the expectation that sequencing depth would affect the degree of clonotype sharing among donors.

This TCR came from a woman aged 25-40 years in good health. The V and J segments used are TRBV6-1 and TRBJ2-1, with 7 bases aligning to TRBD2. Sequencing used memory CD4+ T cells sorted from blood. The cell subset or site label, read with the paper, signifies: CD45RA-negative fraction. At the DNA level, the sequence is TGTGCCAGCAGCCTAGCGGAGTACAATGAGCAGTTCTTC. It encodes CASSLAEYNEQFF.